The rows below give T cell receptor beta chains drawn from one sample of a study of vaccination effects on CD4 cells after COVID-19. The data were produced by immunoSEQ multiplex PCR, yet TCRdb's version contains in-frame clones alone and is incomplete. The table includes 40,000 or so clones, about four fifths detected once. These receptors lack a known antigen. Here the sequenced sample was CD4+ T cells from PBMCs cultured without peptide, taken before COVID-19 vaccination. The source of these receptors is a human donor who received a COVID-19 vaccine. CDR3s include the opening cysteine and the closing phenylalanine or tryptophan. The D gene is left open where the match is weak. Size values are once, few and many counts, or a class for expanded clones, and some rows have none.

CDR3nt: TGTGCCAGCAGCCGAAGGACAGGGGAATTCTATGGCTACACCTTC; CDR3aa: CASSRRTGEFYGYTF; j_gene: TRBJ1-2; d_gene: TRBD1; abundance: NA; v_gene: TRBV6-6
CDR3nt: TGTGCCAGCAGCTTAGGGGGGGCTGAGACCCAGTACTTC; CDR3aa: CASSLGGAETQYF; j_gene: TRBJ2-5; d_gene: NA; abundance: once; v_gene: TRBV5-6
CDR3nt: TGTGCCAGCAGCCTGGGCCGGGGGCCGGGAGATACGCAGTATTTT; CDR3aa: CASSLGRGPGDTQYF; j_gene: TRBJ2-3; d_gene: NA; abundance: NA; v_gene: TRBV3-1/TRBV3-2
CDR3nt: TGTGCCAGCAGCTTAGGGACCAGCTCCTACAATGAGCAGTTCTTC; CDR3aa: CASSLGTSSYNEQFF; j_gene: TRBJ2-1; d_gene: NA; abundance: NA; v_gene: TRBV11-3
CDR3nt: TGTGCCAGCAGTTGGAGGTCGGTCCCCCTCCACTTT; CDR3aa: CASSWRSVPLHF; j_gene: TRBJ1-6; d_gene: NA; abundance: NA; v_gene: TRBV5-6
CDR3nt: TGTGCCAGCAGCTTAGTGGGTCCGGCTAATGAAAAACTGTTTTTT; CDR3aa: CASSLVGPANEKLFF; j_gene: TRBJ1-4; d_gene: NA; abundance: NA; v_gene: TRBV7-9
CDR3nt: TGCGCCAGCAGCAGGTCCCAGGGGAACTATGGCTACACCTTC; CDR3aa: CASSRSQGNYGYTF; j_gene: TRBJ1-2; d_gene: NA; abundance: NA; v_gene: TRBV5-1
CDR3nt: TGTGCCAGCAGCAAGAGGGGACTAGCGGGGGGCCCCGCCTCCAGCTCCTACAATGAGCAGTTCTTC; CDR3aa: CASSKRGLAGGPASSSYNEQFF; j_gene: TRBJ2-1; d_gene: TRBD2; abundance: NA; v_gene: TRBV7-9
CDR3nt: TGCGCCAGCAGCCAATTACTCGATGATACGCAGTATTTT; CDR3aa: CASSQLLDDTQYF; j_gene: TRBJ2-3; d_gene: NA; abundance: NA; v_gene: TRBV4-1
CDR3nt: TGTGCCAGCAGCGCCCCGGAGGGGGATGAAAAACTGTTTTTT; CDR3aa: CASSAPEGDEKLFF; j_gene: TRBJ1-4; d_gene: NA; abundance: once; v_gene: TRBV9
CDR3nt: TGTGCCAGCAGCTTGACAGGAACCTACAATGAGCAGTTCTTC; CDR3aa: CASSLTGTYNEQFF; j_gene: TRBJ2-1; d_gene: NA; abundance: NA; v_gene: TRBV7-3
CDR3nt: TGCGCCAGCGTTATCATACAGGGGATCGGCCACAATGAGCAGTTCTTC; CDR3aa: CASVIIQGIGHNEQFF; j_gene: TRBJ2-1; d_gene: TRBD1; abundance: NA; v_gene: TRBV10-2
CDR3nt: TGTGCCAGCAGTGGGAACAGGCTTGAGGTTGCTGGAAACACCATATATTTT; CDR3aa: CASSGNRLEVAGNTIYF; j_gene: TRBJ1-3; d_gene: NA; abundance: once; v_gene: TRBV27
CDR3nt: TGTGCCAGCAGCCGAGACACATATGGCTACACCTTC; CDR3aa: CASSRDTYGYTF; j_gene: TRBJ1-2; d_gene: NA; abundance: NA; v_gene: TRBV5-4
CDR3nt: TGTGCCATCAGTGCGCAGGCTATGAACACTGAAGCTTTCTTT; CDR3aa: CAISAQAMNTEAFF; j_gene: TRBJ1-1; d_gene: NA; abundance: NA; v_gene: TRBV10-3
CDR3nt: TGTGCCAGCAGCCCCACCCCCGACAGGCACACTGAAGCTTTCTTT; CDR3aa: CASSPTPDRHTEAFF; j_gene: TRBJ1-1; d_gene: NA; abundance: NA; v_gene: TRBV5-6
CDR3nt: TGTGCCAGCGGGGAGGACGGAAACTCTGGAAACACCATATATTTT; CDR3aa: CASGEDGNSGNTIYF; j_gene: TRBJ1-3; d_gene: NA; abundance: NA; v_gene: TRBV7-2
CDR3nt: TGCAGCGTTGCGGGTACGGGGGGGCCCGGGGAGACCCAGTACTTC; CDR3aa: CSVAGTGGPGETQYF; j_gene: TRBJ2-5; d_gene: TRBD2; abundance: NA; v_gene: TRBV29-1
CDR3nt: TGCAGCGTTCGGACGGACGCGAACACCGGGGAGCTGTTTTTT; CDR3aa: CSVRTDANTGELFF; j_gene: TRBJ2-2; d_gene: NA; abundance: NA; v_gene: TRBV29-1
CDR3nt: TGTGCCAGCTCACCACCAGGGGGCCACAATGAGCAGTTCTTC; CDR3aa: CASSPPGGHNEQFF; j_gene: TRBJ2-1; d_gene: TRBD1; abundance: NA; v_gene: TRBV18
CDR3nt: TGTGCCAGCAGTGATTATCCACAGGGGTCGCCGGGGGAGCTGTTTTTT; CDR3aa: CASSDYPQGSPGELFF; j_gene: TRBJ2-2; d_gene: TRBD1; abundance: few; v_gene: TRBV25-1
CDR3nt: TGTGCCAGCAGTAGGGGGGCCCATGGCCAGCCCCAGCATTTT; CDR3aa: CASSRGAHGQPQHF; j_gene: TRBJ1-5; d_gene: NA; abundance: NA; v_gene: TRBV7-2
CDR3nt: TGTGCCAGCAGCTTAAGGACAGGGATGAATTCACCCCTCCACTTT; CDR3aa: CASSLRTGMNSPLHF; j_gene: TRBJ1-6; d_gene: TRBD1; abundance: NA; v_gene: TRBV7-8
CDR3nt: TGTGCCAGCAATACCCGGGGGCAAGAGACCCAGTACTTC; CDR3aa: CASNTRGQETQYF; j_gene: TRBJ2-5; d_gene: NA; abundance: NA; v_gene: TRBV7-9
CDR3nt: TGTGCCAGCAGTGAACGGGTGGCTAGCGGGGTTAGCACAGATACGCAGTATTTT; CDR3aa: CASSERVASGVSTDTQYF; j_gene: TRBJ2-3; d_gene: TRBD2; abundance: NA; v_gene: TRBV6-1
CDR3nt: TGTGCCAGCTCTCGCGAGCAGGGGCACAACTATGGCTACACCTTC; CDR3aa: CASSREQGHNYGYTF; j_gene: TRBJ1-2; d_gene: NA; abundance: NA; v_gene: TRBV18
CDR3nt: TGTGCCAGCAGCGTAGGTCCCGGACAAAGCTCTGGAAACACCATATATTTT; CDR3aa: CASSVGPGQSSGNTIYF; j_gene: TRBJ1-3; d_gene: NA; abundance: NA; v_gene: TRBV9
CDR3nt: TGCGCCAGCAGCTTGGCCGTGAGTCCCACAGATACGCAGTATTTT; CDR3aa: CASSLAVSPTDTQYF; j_gene: TRBJ2-3; d_gene: NA; abundance: NA; v_gene: TRBV5-1
CDR3nt: TGCGCCAGCAGCCGCGGCGGGGGGCAAGATACGCAGTATTTT; CDR3aa: CASSRGGGQDTQYF; j_gene: TRBJ2-3; d_gene: TRBD2; abundance: NA; v_gene: TRBV5-1
CDR3nt: TGTGCCAGTAGTATTAACAGGGCCCAGTACCAAGAGACCCAGTACTTC; CDR3aa: CASSINRAQYQETQYF; j_gene: TRBJ2-5; d_gene: NA; abundance: NA; v_gene: TRBV19
CDR3nt: TGTGCCAGCACCCTCCAAGGGGGCGGTGAAAAACTGTTTTTT; CDR3aa: CASTLQGGGEKLFF; j_gene: TRBJ1-4; d_gene: TRBD1; abundance: NA; v_gene: TRBV6-6
CDR3nt: TGTGCCAGCAGCCCCGGGGGGATCCGGCAGGTTCGGAAGTACACTGAAGCTTTCTTT; CDR3aa: CASSPGGIRQVRKYTEAFF; j_gene: TRBJ1-1; d_gene: NA; abundance: NA; v_gene: TRBV7-2
CDR3nt: TGTGCCAGCAGCCGAAGAGGGGGACAGGGTCAGACTGAAGCTTTCTTT; CDR3aa: CASSRRGGQGQTEAFF; j_gene: TRBJ1-1; d_gene: TRBD1; abundance: NA; v_gene: TRBV11-2
CDR3nt: TGCAGTGCTTACAGGGACGGCTACACCTTC; CDR3aa: CSAYRDGYTF; j_gene: TRBJ1-2; d_gene: NA; abundance: NA; v_gene: TRBV20-1
CDR3nt: TGTGCCAGCAGCCCGACGAACCCCAGGTTTCCTAATTCACCCCTCCACTTT; CDR3aa: CASSPTNPRFPNSPLHF; j_gene: TRBJ1-6; d_gene: NA; abundance: NA; v_gene: TRBV7-9
CDR3nt: TGCGCCAGCAGCCAAGCCGAGAGGATCTATGGCTACACCTTC; CDR3aa: CASSQAERIYGYTF; j_gene: TRBJ1-2; d_gene: NA; abundance: NA; v_gene: TRBV4-1
CDR3nt: TGTGCCAGCAGCCAAGTGTTCGGGGAGTCACCCCTCCACTTT; CDR3aa: CASSQVFGESPLHF; j_gene: TRBJ1-6; d_gene: NA; abundance: once; v_gene: TRBV3-1/TRBV3-2
CDR3nt: TGTGCCAGCAGCTTAAAAACCGGAACAGGGGATAAGACCCAGTACTTC; CDR3aa: CASSLKTGTGDKTQYF; j_gene: TRBJ2-5; d_gene: TRBD1; abundance: NA; v_gene: TRBV7-3
CDR3nt: TGTGCCAGCAGTCCCACCGGAGACGGTAAAAAACTGTTTTTT; CDR3aa: CASSPTGDGKKLFF; j_gene: TRBJ1-4; d_gene: NA; abundance: NA; v_gene: TRBV6-6
CDR3nt: TGTGCCAGCAGTCTTTACCCCGGGGTTGACAGGGGCTTCCCTAACTATGGCTACACCTTC; CDR3aa: CASSLYPGVDRGFPNYGYTF; j_gene: TRBJ1-2; d_gene: TRBD1; abundance: NA; v_gene: TRBV6-6
CDR3nt: TGTGCCAGCAGCTTAGCGAGGTTCTGGGAGCGGGGCACTGAAGCTTTCTTT; CDR3aa: CASSLARFWERGTEAFF; j_gene: TRBJ1-1; d_gene: NA; abundance: NA; v_gene: TRBV7-8
CDR3nt: TGTGCCAGCAGCTTCGGACAGGGCTCTGGCTACACCTTC; CDR3aa: CASSFGQGSGYTF; j_gene: TRBJ1-2; d_gene: TRBD1; abundance: NA; v_gene: TRBV7-2
CDR3nt: TGTGCCTCAACAGGGGGAGTTGGGGAGACCCAGTACTTC; CDR3aa: CASTGGVGETQYF; j_gene: TRBJ2-5; d_gene: TRBD1; abundance: once; v_gene: TRBV24-1
CDR3nt: TGTGCCAGCAGGTGGGGGAACACTGAAGCTTTCTTT; CDR3aa: CASRWGNTEAFF; j_gene: TRBJ1-1; d_gene: NA; abundance: NA; v_gene: TRBV28
CDR3nt: TGTGCCAGTACTAGCACCCGGTATAGCAATCAGCCCCAGCATTTT; CDR3aa: CASTSTRYSNQPQHF; j_gene: TRBJ1-5; d_gene: NA; abundance: NA; v_gene: TRBV19
CDR3nt: TGTGCCTGGAGTAGGGAACAGGGTAACGGAAACACCATATATTTT; CDR3aa: CAWSREQGNGNTIYF; j_gene: TRBJ1-3; d_gene: NA; abundance: NA; v_gene: TRBV30
CDR3nt: TGTGCCAGCTCACCTCCCAGCCGGGTAGAGGGGAGCGGCTACACCTTC; CDR3aa: CASSPPSRVEGSGYTF; j_gene: TRBJ1-2; d_gene: NA; abundance: NA; v_gene: TRBV18
CDR3nt: TGTGCCAGCATGGTCAGCACCCACACTGAAGCTTTCTTT; CDR3aa: CASMVSTHTEAFF; j_gene: TRBJ1-1; d_gene: NA; abundance: NA; v_gene: TRBV13
CDR3nt: TGTGCCAGCAGCTCGGGAGGACAGGGAGGCTATGGCTACACCTTC; CDR3aa: CASSSGGQGGYGYTF; j_gene: TRBJ1-2; d_gene: TRBD1; abundance: few; v_gene: TRBV5-4
CDR3nt: TGTGCCTGGAGTGATACTCTAGGGTTGAATTCACCCCTCCACTTT; CDR3aa: CAWSDTLGLNSPLHF; j_gene: TRBJ1-6; d_gene: NA; abundance: NA; v_gene: TRBV30
CDR3nt: TGTGCCAGTAGTATTAGTATCTGGGGCTTCGATCAGCCCCAGCATTTT; CDR3aa: CASSISIWGFDQPQHF; j_gene: TRBJ1-5; d_gene: NA; abundance: once; v_gene: TRBV19
CDR3nt: TGCGCCAGCAGCCAAGATCAGCGTAGAACTAATGAAAAACTGTTTTTT; CDR3aa: CASSQDQRRTNEKLFF; j_gene: TRBJ1-4; d_gene: NA; abundance: NA; v_gene: TRBV4-1
CDR3nt: TGCGCCAGCAGTGAGTCCCGCGCAGATACGCAGTATTTT; CDR3aa: CASSESRADTQYF; j_gene: TRBJ2-3; d_gene: NA; abundance: NA; v_gene: TRBV10-1
CDR3nt: TGTGCCAGCAGCCAAGGCTTAATAAGTGGAGCAACTAATGAAAAACTGTTTTTT; CDR3aa: CASSQGLISGATNEKLFF; j_gene: TRBJ1-4; d_gene: NA; abundance: NA; v_gene: TRBV3-1/TRBV3-2
CDR3nt: TGTGCCAGCAGTCTGACAGGGGCGTGGGGCTACACCTTC; CDR3aa: CASSLTGAWGYTF; j_gene: TRBJ1-2; d_gene: TRBD1; abundance: NA; v_gene: TRBV12-3/TRBV12-4